These 24 T cell receptor beta chains share one sample of origin, sequenced in a study of T cells in women clearing cervical HPV infection. Measured with immunoSEQ multiplex PCR; TCRdb has only the in-frame clones, and not every one. This listing includes tens of thousands of clones. The sample was blood buffy coat. The receptors derive from a woman between 18 and 75 years old with a cervical HPV16 infection that either progressed to CIN3+ or cleared (not recorded which).

Turning to this clone: From the germline J gene comes the end of the CDR3, since the read stops 3 residues before it. This chain links TRBV20-1 with TRBJ1-4; D is unresolved. Germline V lookup: CDR1 DFQATT, CDR2 SNEGSKA (reference sequence). V lost 6 bases and J lost 3, with 20 bases in between. This CDR3 is 16 amino acids long. The CDR3 loop reads CSAYGFPNLANEKLFF. The CDR3 DNA, read in part, is TGCAGTGCCTACGGCTTTCCCAACCTAGCTAATGAAAAA.

Regarding this clone: Read data end 3 residues before the CDR3 end; the end is taken from the germline J gene. J is TRBJ2-7 and V is TRBV4-1; 8 positions match TRBD1. The CDR3 runs 13 residues. Germline V lookup: CDR1 MGHRA, CDR2 YSYEKL. V gave up 8 bases and J gave up 4 bases; unmatched junction bases: 7. The DNA read from the CDR3 is TGCGCCAGCGGGACAGGCTTCGGATACGAG. Translation gives CASGTGFGYE. The CDR3 reads in full as CASGTGFGYEQYF.

A note on this clone: The CDR3 end lies 3 residues beyond the end of the read and is filled in from the germline J gene. This sequence joins TRBV7-8 and TRBJ2-3; TRBD1 is a possible D gene (6 bases). The germline CDR1 and CDR2 sequences are SGHVS and FQNEAQ. This CDR3 region has 16 residues. The part of the CDR3 DNA that was read is TGTGCCAGCAGCACCAACAGGGTGAGCGGTTTTCAGCCG. Amino acids: CASSTNRVSGFQP. The entire CDR3 protein reads CASSTNRVSGFQPQYF.

Details on this clone: The CDR3 goes on 3 residues after the read ends, and that part is filled in from the germline J gene. The chain joins TRBV2 to TRBJ2-5, with D uncertain. The CDR3 sequence is 12 residues long. Trimming took off 4 bases at V and 2 bases at J, with 5 bases between the two ends. Germline CDR1 and CDR2: SNHLY and FYNNEI. The part of the CDR3 DNA that was read is TGTGCCAGCAGTGGAACACAAGAGACC. This translates into CASSGTQET. The entire CDR3 sequence reads CASSGTQETQYF.

In regard to this clone: The read terminates 3 residues before the CDR3 end, so the remaining end is supplied by the germline J gene. V usage is TRBV20-1 and J usage is TRBJ2-3; the D is unclear. This CDR3 has 15 residues. The germline V and J ends were trimmed by 0 bases and 1 base, with 11 bases remaining between them. Germline V gene sequence: CDR1 DFQATT, CDR2 SNEGSKA (reference sequence). The sequenced part of the CDR3 DNA is TGCAGTGCTAGAGATCTTGCCCGGGGCACAGATACG. Its translation is CSARDLARGTDT. The whole CDR3 region reads CSARDLARGTDTQYF.

On this clone: The read finishes 3 residues shy of the CDR3 end, and the germline J gene is used to complete it. This chain links TRBV20-1 with TRBJ2-7; TRBD2 agrees at 9 bases. V lost 5 bases, J lost 5 bases, and 19 bases stayed unmatched. The germline V gene has CDR1 DFQATT and CDR2 SNEGSKA (reference sequence). The CDR3 length is 17 residues. Incomplete CDR3 DNA: TGCAGTGCTGATAACCCGCAACCGGGACTAGCTCACAACGAG. It codes for CSADNPQPGLAHNE. The CDR3, in full, reads CSADNPQPGLAHNEQYF.

Details on this clone: The CDR3 end lies 3 residues beyond the end of the read and is filled in from the germline J gene. The V gene is TRBV7-3, the J gene TRBJ2-3, with TRBD2 as a possible D gene (5 bases). Looked up from germline, CDR1 is SGHTA and CDR2 is FQGTGA. V lost 5 bases and J 1 base, leaving 10 bases between the germline ends. This CDR3 has 14 residues. The sequenced part of the CDR3 DNA is TGTGCCAGCAGCAGCCTCGGGGGCACAGATACG. Translated, it gives CASSSLGGTDT. The complete CDR3 reads CASSSLGGTDTQYF.

Comments on this clone: The sequence runs out 3 residues before the end of the CDR3; the remainder is reconstructed from the germline J gene. The rearrangement joins TRBV6-2 or TRBV6-3 to TRBJ2-7; 9 positions match TRBD1. There are 15 residues in the CDR3. From germline, CDR1 is MNHEY and CDR2 SVGEGT. V dropped 6 bases and J dropped 3; count of bases not matched to a gene: 9. This CDR3 is CASRDGTGNNYEQYF. The CDR3 DNA, read in part, is TGTGCCAGCAGGGACGGGACAGGGAACAACTACGAG.

About this clone: The DNA ends 3 residues before the CDR3 does, and the rest of the CDR3 is filled in from the germline J gene. This sequence joins TRBV18 and TRBJ2-4; TRBD1 is a possible D gene (6 bases). The germline gives CDR1 KGHSH, CDR2 LQKENI. CDR3 length: 14 residues. CDR3 loop: CASSPTRDNYGQYF. Partial CDR3 DNA: TGTGCCAGCTCACCCACCCGGGACAACTATGGT.

CDR3 loop: CASSVRGDSYNEQFF. The sequenced CDR3 bases are TGTGCCAGCAGCGTTCGCGGAGACTCCTACAATGAG. The V gene is TRBV9, the J gene TRBJ2-1, with D unclear. The read finishes 3 residues shy of the CDR3 end, and the germline J gene is used to complete it. CDR1 and CDR2 from the germline V gene are SGDLS and YYNGEE. The CDR3 is 15 residues long. Trimming pared 2 bases from V and 0 bases from J, leaving 9 bases between. Variable domain in full (rest from reference TRBV9 and TRBJ2-1): DSGVTQTPKHLITATGQRVTLRCSPRSGDLSVYWYQQSLDQGLQFLIQYYNGEERAKGNILERFSAQQFPDLHSELNLSSLELGDSALYFCASSVRGDSYNEQFFGPGTRLTVL.

About this clone: The read falls 3 residues short of the CDR3 end, and the missing part is taken from the germline J gene. V usage is TRBV10-2 and J usage is TRBJ2-4; 7 positions agree with TRBD1. Per germline, CDR1 WSHSY and CDR2 SAAADI. The CDR3 is 15 residues long. The CDR3 bases that were read are TGCGCCAGCAGTGAGTTAAGGGGGCCCACAGGTGGT. Its translation: CASSELRGPTGG. Given in full, the CDR3 is CASSELRGPTGGQYF.

On this clone: The read terminates 3 residues ahead of where the CDR3 ends, so the germline J gene completes it. V usage is TRBV18 and J usage is TRBJ1-1; possible D gene TRBD1, 6 bases. CDR1 and CDR2 from the germline V gene are KGHSH and LQKENI. This CDR3 is built from 16 residues. The CDR3 loop reads CASSSGQSTDNEKAFF. Partial CDR3 DNA: TGTGCCAGCTCAAGCGGACAGTCCACCGATAATGAAAAA.

Remarks on this clone: The read halts 3 residues ahead of the CDR3 end, with the missing end drawn from the germline J gene. The chain joins TRBV6-4 to TRBJ2-2, with D uncertain. V was clipped by 5 bases and J by 3 bases, with 7 bases between them. Germline V lookup: CDR1 MRHNA, CDR2 SNTAGT. The CDR3 has 13 amino acids. The CDR3 protein is CASSPSDTGELFF. CDR3 bases read: TGTGCCAGCAGTCCGTCGGACACCGGGGAG.

Notes on this clone: Sequencing ends 3 residues short of the CDR3 end; the germline J gene provides the rest. The V and J genes are TRBV20-1 and TRBJ1-2; D is perhaps TRBD1 (6 bases). Trimming pared 3 bases from V and 2 bases from J, leaving 16 bases between. CDR3 length: 15 residues. CDR1 is DFQATT, CDR2 SNEGSKA, per germline (reference sequence). Incomplete CDR3 DNA: TGCAGTGCTAGGATGGGTGGAGACAGGAACTATGGC. This sequence encodes CSARMGGDRNYG. The whole CDR3 reads CSARMGGDRNYGYTF.

In regard to this clone: The missing CDR3 end, 3 residues past where the read stops, is filled in from the germline J gene. The J gene is TRBJ2-5, the V gene TRBV12-3 or TRBV12-4, with D tentatively TRBD2 (6 bases). CDR3 size: 13 residues. The germline V and J ends were trimmed by 3 bases and 5 bases, with 10 bases remaining between them. The CDR3 sequence is CASSLTGVETQYF. CDR3 DNA (partial): TGTGCCAGCAGTTTGACGGGGGTGGAGACC.

With respect to this clone: The read finishes 3 residues shy of the CDR3 end, and the germline J gene is used to complete it. The chain is built from TRBV2 and TRBJ2-5, with 10 positions matching TRBD2. The ends lost 2 bases at V and 4 bases at J; junction bases unmatched: 1. This CDR3 is built from 14 residues. Germline V gene lookup returns CDR1 SNHLY and CDR2 FYNNEI. CDR3 DNA (partial): TGTGCCAGCAGTGAACGGACTAGCGGAGAGACC. Encoded protein: CASSERTSGET. In full, the CDR3 is CASSERTSGETQYF.

With regard to this clone: The read finishes 3 residues shy of the CDR3 end, and the germline J gene is used to complete it. The chain has TRBV30 and TRBJ1-1, with D maybe TRBD1 (5 bases). Looked up from germline, CDR1 is GTSNPN and CDR2 is SVGIG (reference sequence). Trimming stripped 4 bases from V and 4 bases from J, with 10 bases between. This CDR3 has 12 amino acids. This chain's CDR3 is CAWTGRTTEAFF. CDR3 DNA (partial): TGTGCCTGGACAGGGCGCACCACTGAA.

As regards this clone: The read finishes 3 residues shy of the CDR3 end, and the germline J gene is used to complete it. This chain links TRBV19 with TRBJ1-1; D gene unclear. V dropped 4 bases and J dropped 1 base, with 13 bases sitting between them. CDR3 length: 15 residues. Germline assignment: CDR1 LNHDA and CDR2 SQIVND (reference sequence). The part of the CDR3 DNA that was read is TGTGCCAGTAGTAATGGAAGGGCTGGGAACACTGAA. Residues: CASSNGRAGNTE. The entire CDR3 reads CASSNGRAGNTEAFF.

With regard to this clone: The read falls 3 residues short of the CDR3 end, and the missing part is taken from the germline J gene. V usage is TRBV7-9 and J usage is TRBJ1-1; 7 bases line up with TRBD1. V was pared by 5 bases and J by 3 bases, with 6 bases of the junction left unmatched. The CDR3 is 14 residues long. Germline values: CDR1 SEHNR, CDR2 FQNEAQ (reference sequence). CDR3: CASSQTGVHTEAFF. The CDR3 bases that were read are TGTGCCAGCAGCCAAACAGGGGTACACACTGAA.

Note on this clone: The CDR3 end is not reached by the read, which stops 3 residues before it; the germline J gene fills it in. The gene calls are TRBV2 and TRBJ2-3, with TRBD1 matching 7 bases. Germline assignment: CDR1 SNHLY and CDR2 FYNNEI. The CDR3 consists of 13 residues. The DNA read from the CDR3 is TGTGCCAGCAGTGAAGGAAGGGGGCGGACG. As protein: CASSEGRGRT. The full CDR3 protein reads CASSEGRGRTQYF.

With regard to this clone: Sequencing ends 3 residues short of the CDR3 end; the germline J gene provides the rest. The J gene is TRBJ2-7, the V gene TRBV2; TRBD1 agrees at 7 bases. Looked up from germline, CDR1 is SNHLY and CDR2 is FYNNEI. The V segment lost 6 bases and the J segment 5 bases; nucleotides outside the gene matches: 7. The CDR3 spans 13 residues. CDR3 bases read: TGTGCCAGCAGGGGGGACAGCTTCAACGAG. It yields the protein CASRGDSFNE. The entire CDR3 protein is CASRGDSFNEQYF. The variable domain in full, with the rest retrieved from reference TRBV2 and TRBJ2-7, is EPEVTQTPSHQVTQMGQEVILRCVPISNHLYFYWYRQILGQKVEFLVSFYNNEISEKSEIFDDQFSVERPDGSNFTLKIRSTKLEDSAMYFCASRGDSFNEQYFGPGTRLTVT.

Points on this clone: The observed sequence ends 3 residues before the CDR3 terminus, with the missing tail filled in from the germline J gene. The chain carries TRBV5-1 and TRBJ1-4, with a tentative D call TRBD1 (5 bases). Per germline, CDR1 SGHRS and CDR2 YFSETQ. Deletions cut 0 bases from V and 3 bases from J, with 9 bases between. CDR3 size: 15 residues. CDR3 sequence: CASSLAGGPNEKLFF. CDR3 bases read: TGCGCCAGCAGCTTGGCCGGGGGACCTAATGAAAAA.

A remark on this clone: Read coverage stops 3 residues before the CDR3 terminus; the germline J gene supplies the remainder. This sequence joins TRBV29-1 and TRBJ1-2, with TRBD1 matching 7 bases. The V segment lost 6 bases and the J segment 7 bases; nucleotides outside the gene matches: 8. This CDR3 spans 12 amino acids. Germline V lookup: CDR1 SQVTM, CDR2 ANQGSEA. CDR3 protein: CSVDGTGAGYTF. The part of the CDR3 DNA that was read is TGCAGCGTAGACGGTACAGGGGCTGGC.

Concerning this clone: The read is 3 residues too short to cover the CDR3 end, so that end is filled in from the germline J gene. V is TRBV20-1 and J is TRBJ2-7; 8 nucleotides align to TRBD2. This CDR3 region has 15 residues. Germline V CDR1 and CDR2: DFQATT, SNEGSKA (reference sequence). Trimming cost V 0 bases and J 2 bases; bases outside gene matches: 6. CDR3 bases read: TGCAGTGCTAGAGATCATAAGCGGGGGACCTACGAG. Protein product: CSARDHKRGTYE. The whole CDR3 region reads CSARDHKRGTYEQYF.